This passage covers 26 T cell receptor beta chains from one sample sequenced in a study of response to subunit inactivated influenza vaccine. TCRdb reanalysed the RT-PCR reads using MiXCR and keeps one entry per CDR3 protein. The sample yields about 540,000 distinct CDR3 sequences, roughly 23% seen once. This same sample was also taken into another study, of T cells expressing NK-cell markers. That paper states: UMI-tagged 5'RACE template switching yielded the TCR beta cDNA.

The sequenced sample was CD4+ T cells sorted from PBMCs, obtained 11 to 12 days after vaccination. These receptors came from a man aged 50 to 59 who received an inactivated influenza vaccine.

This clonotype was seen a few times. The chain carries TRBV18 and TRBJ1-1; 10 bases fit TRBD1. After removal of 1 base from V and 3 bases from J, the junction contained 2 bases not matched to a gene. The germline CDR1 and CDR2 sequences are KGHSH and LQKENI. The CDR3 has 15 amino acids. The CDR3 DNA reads TGTGCCAGCTCACCACTGGGACAGGGGTACACTGAAGCTTTCTTT. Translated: CASSPLGQGYTEAFF.

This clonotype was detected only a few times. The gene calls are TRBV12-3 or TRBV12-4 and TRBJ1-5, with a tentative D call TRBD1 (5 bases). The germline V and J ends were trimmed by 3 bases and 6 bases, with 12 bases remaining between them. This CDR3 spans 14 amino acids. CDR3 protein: CASSLSGTTQPQHF. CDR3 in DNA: TGTGCCAGCAGTTTGTCAGGGACGACTCAGCCCCAGCATTTT.

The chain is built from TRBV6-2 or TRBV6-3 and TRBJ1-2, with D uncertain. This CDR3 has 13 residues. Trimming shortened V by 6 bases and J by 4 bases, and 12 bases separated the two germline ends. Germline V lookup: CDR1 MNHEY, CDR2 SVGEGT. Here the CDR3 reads CASRSSAIYGYTF. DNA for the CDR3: TGTGCCAGCAGATCCTCAGCAATCTATGGCTACACCTTC.

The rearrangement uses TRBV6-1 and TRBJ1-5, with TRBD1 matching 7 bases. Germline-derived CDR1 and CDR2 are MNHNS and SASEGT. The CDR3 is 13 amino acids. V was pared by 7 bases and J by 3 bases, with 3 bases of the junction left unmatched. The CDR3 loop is CASIGTVNQPQHF. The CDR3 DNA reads TGTGCCAGCATTGGGACAGTCAATCAGCCCCAGCATTTT.

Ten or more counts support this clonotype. CDR3 sequence reads: CASTSSVAGELFF. The CDR3 bases are TGTGCCAGCACTTCATCGGTGGCCGGGGAGCTGTTTTTT. The rearrangement links TRBV3-1 to TRBJ2-2; D unclear. With 7 bases removed from V and 6 bases from J, the gap between germline ends came to 12 bases. This CDR3 region has 13 residues. Germline-derived CDR1 and CDR2 are LGHDT and YNNKEL (reference sequence).

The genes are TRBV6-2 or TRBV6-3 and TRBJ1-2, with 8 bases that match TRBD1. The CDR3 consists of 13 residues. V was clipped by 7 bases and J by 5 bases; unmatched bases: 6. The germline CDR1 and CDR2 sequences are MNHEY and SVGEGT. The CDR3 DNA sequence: TGTGCCAGCACAGGGGGCTCGTCATATGGCTACACCTTC. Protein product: CASTGGSSYGYTF.

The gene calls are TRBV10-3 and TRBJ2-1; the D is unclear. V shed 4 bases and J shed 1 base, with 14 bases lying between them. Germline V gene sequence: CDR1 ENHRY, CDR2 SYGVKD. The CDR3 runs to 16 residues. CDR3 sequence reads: CAISGRETLSYNEQFF. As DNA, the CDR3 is TGTGCCATCAGTGGGCGCGAGACGCTATCCTACAATGAGCAGTTCTTC.

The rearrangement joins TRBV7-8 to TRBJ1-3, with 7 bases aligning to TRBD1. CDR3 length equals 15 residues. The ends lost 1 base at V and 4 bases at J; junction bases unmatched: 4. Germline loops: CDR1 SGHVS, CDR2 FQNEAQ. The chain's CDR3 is CASSLVARGGNTIYF. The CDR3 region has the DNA TGTGCCAGCAGCTTAGTTGCCAGGGGGGGAAACACCATATATTTT.

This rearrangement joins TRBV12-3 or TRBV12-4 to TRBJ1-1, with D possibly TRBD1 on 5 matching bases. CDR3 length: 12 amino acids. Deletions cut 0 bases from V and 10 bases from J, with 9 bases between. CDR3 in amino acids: CASSLAAGGAFF. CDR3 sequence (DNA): TGTGCCAGCAGTTTAGCGGCTGGGGGAGCTTTCTTT.

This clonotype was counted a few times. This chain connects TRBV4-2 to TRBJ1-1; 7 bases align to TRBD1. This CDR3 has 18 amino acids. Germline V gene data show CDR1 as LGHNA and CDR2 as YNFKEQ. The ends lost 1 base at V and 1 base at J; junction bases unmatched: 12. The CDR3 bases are TGTGCCAGCAGCCAAGGGGGCAGGACAGGCATTGGGAACACTGAAGCTTTCTTT. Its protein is CASSQGGRTGIGNTEAFF.

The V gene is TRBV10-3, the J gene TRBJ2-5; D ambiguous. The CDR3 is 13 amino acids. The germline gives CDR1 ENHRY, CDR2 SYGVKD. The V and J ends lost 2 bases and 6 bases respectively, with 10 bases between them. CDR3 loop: CAISEGVVKTQYF. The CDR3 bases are TGTGCCATCAGTGAGGGGGTCGTGAAGACCCAGTACTTC.

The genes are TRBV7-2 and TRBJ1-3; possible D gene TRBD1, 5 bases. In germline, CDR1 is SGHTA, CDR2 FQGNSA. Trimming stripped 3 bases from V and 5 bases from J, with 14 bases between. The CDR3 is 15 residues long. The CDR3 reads CASSFGGWDRNTIYF. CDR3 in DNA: TGTGCCAGCAGCTTTGGGGGTTGGGACCGAAACACCATATATTTT. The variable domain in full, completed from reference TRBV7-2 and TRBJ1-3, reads GAGVSQSPSNKVTEKGKDVELRCDPISGHTALYWYRQSLGQGLEFLIYFQGNSAPDKSGLPSDRFSAERTGGSVSTLTIQRTQQEDSAVYLCASSFGGWDRNTIYFGEGSWLTVV.

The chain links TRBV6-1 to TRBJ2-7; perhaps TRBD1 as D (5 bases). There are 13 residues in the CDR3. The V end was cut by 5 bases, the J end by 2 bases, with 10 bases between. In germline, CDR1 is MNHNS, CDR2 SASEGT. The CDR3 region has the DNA TGTGCCAGCAGTAGGGGCATAACCTACGAGCAGTACTTC. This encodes CASSRGITYEQYF.

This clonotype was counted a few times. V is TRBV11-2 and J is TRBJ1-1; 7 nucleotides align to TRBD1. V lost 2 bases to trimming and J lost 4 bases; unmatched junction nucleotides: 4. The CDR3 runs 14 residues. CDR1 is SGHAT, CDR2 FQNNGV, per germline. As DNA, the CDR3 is TGTGCCAGCAGCTTAACCGCAGGGGGCACTGAAGCTTTCTTT. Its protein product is CASSLTAGGTEAFF.

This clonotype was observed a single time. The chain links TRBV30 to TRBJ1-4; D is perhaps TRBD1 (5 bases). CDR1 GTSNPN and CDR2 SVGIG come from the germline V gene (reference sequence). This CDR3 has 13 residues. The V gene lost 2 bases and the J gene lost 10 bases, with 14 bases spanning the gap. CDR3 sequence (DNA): TGTGCCTGGAGTCCGATGGGGGGGGGAAAACTGTTTTTT. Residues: CAWSPMGGGKLFF. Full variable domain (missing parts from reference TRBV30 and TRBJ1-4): SQTIHQWPATLVQPVGSPLSLECTVEGTSNPNLYWYRQAAGRGLQLLFYSVGIGQISSEVPQNLSASRPQDRQFILSSKKLLLSDSGFYLCAWSPMGGGKLFFGSGTQLSVL.

The DNA of the CDR3 is TGTGCCAGCACCCCGGGGGGACGGTCGAATTCACCCCTCCACTTT. This translates into CASTPGGRSNSPLHF. This chain links TRBV12-3 or TRBV12-4 with TRBJ1-6; tentative D call: TRBD1 (5 bases). Trimming left V 7 bases short and J 7 bases short, with 17 bases between. CDR3 length equals 15 residues.

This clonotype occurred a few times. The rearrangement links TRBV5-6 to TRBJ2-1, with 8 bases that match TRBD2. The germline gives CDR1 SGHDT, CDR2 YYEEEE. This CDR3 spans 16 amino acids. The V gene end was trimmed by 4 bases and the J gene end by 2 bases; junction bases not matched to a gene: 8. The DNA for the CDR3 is TGTGCCAGCAGCCGTACTAGCGGTTCTGCCTACAATGAGCAGTTCTTC. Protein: CASSRTSGSAYNEQFF. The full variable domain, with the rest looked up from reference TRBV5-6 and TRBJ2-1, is DAGVTQSPTHLIKTRGQQVTLRCSPKSGHDTVSWYQQALGQGPQFIFQYYEEEERQRGNFPDRFSGHQFPNYSSELNVNALLLGDSALYLCASSRTSGSAYNEQFFGPGTRLTVL.

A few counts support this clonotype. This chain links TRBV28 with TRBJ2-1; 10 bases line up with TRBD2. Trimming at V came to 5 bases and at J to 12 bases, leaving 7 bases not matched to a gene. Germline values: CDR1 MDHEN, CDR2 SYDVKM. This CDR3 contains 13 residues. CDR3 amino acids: CASSQFSGRWQFF. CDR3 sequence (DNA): TGTGCCAGCAGTCAATTTAGCGGGAGGTGGCAGTTCTTC.

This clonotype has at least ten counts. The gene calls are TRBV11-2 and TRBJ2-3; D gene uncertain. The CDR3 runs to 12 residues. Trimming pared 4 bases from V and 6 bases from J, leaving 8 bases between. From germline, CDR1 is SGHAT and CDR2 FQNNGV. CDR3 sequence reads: CASSSSVDTQYF. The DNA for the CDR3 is TGTGCCAGCAGCTCGAGTGTGGATACGCAGTATTTT. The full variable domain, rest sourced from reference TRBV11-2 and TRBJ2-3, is EAGVAQSPRYKIIEKRQSVAFWCNPISGHATLYWYQQILGQGPKLLIQFQNNGVVDDSQLPKDRFSAERLKGVDSTLKIQPAKLEDSAVYLCASSSSVDTQYFGPGTRLTVL.

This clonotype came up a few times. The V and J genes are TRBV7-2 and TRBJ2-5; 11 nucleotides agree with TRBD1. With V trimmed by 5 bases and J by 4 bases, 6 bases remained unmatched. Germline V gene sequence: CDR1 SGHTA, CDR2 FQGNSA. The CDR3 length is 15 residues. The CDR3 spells CASSHGTGGAETQYF. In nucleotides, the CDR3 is TGTGCCAGCAGCCACGGGACAGGGGGAGCAGAGACCCAGTACTTC. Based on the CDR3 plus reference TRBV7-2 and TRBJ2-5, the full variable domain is GAGVSQSPSNKVTEKGKDVELRCDPISGHTALYWYRQSLGQGLEFLIYFQGNSAPDKSGLPSDRFSAERTGGSVSTLTIQRTQQEDSAVYLCASSHGTGGAETQYFGPGTRLLVL.

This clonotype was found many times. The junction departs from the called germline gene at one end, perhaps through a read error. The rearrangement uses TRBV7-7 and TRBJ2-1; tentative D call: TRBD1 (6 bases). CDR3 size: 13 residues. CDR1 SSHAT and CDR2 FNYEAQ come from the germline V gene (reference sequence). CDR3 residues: CASSLGTYNEQFF. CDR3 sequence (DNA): TGTGCTAGCAGCTTAGGGACATACAATGAGCAGTTCTTC.

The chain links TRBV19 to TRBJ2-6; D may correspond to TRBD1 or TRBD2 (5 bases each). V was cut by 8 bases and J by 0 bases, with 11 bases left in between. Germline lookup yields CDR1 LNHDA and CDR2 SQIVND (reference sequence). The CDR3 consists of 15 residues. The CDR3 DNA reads TGTGCCAGTCGGGACGGAAGCTCTGGGGCCAACGTCCTGACTTTC. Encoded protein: CASRDGSSGANVLTF.

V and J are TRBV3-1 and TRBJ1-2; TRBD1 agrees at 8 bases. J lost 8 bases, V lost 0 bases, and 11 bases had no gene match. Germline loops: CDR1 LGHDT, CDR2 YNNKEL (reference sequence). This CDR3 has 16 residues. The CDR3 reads CASSQEIRQGASGYTF. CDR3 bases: TGTGCCAGCAGCCAAGAAATCCGGCAGGGGGCAAGCGGCTACACCTTC.

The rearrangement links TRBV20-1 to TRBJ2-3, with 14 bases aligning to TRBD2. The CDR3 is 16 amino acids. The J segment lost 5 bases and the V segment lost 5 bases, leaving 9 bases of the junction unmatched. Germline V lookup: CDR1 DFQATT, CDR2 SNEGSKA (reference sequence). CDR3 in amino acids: CSAYPGLAGVRDTQYF. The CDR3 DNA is TGCAGTGCTTACCCGGGACTAGCGGGAGTTAGAGATACGCAGTATTTT.

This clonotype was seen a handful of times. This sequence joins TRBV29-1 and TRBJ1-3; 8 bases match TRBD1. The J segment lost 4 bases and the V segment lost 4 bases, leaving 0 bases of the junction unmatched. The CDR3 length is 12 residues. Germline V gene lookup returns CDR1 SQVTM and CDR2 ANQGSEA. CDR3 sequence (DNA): TGCAGCGTTGCAGGGGGCGGAAACACCATATATTTT. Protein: CSVAGGGNTIYF.

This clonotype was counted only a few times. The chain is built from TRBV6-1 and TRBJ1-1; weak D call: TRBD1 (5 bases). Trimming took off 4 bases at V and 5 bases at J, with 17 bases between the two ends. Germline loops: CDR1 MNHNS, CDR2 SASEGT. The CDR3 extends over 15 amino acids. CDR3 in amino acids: CASSVGPKGRTEAFF. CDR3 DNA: TGTGCCAGCAGTGTGGGCCCAAAGGGGAGGACTGAAGCTTTCTTT.